The 4 T cell receptor beta chains below were found in one sample sequenced in a study of naive and memory T cell subsets. A UMI-containing oligonucleotide was joined by 3' ligation to the TCR cDNA template. Ligated cDNA underwent four rounds of PCR with nested alpha and beta constant region primers and SP2. TCRdb re-called the UMI-ligation and nested PCR reads with MiXCR, one entry per CDR3 protein. The sample lists some 26,000 distinct CDR3 sequences; 4% to 6.5% were seen once. Source material: blood. Source of these receptors: an adult in good health.

This clonotype came up many times. The chain is built from TRBV5-5 and TRBJ1-5; D remains ambiguous. V dropped 0 bases and J dropped 5 bases, with 6 bases sitting between them. Germline lookup yields CDR1 SGHKS and CDR2 YYEKEE (reference sequence). The length of the CDR3 is 13 residues. CDR3 sequence: CASSLDGDQPQHF. The CDR3 DNA reads TGTGCCAGCAGCTTGGACGGGGATCAGCCCCAGCATTTT.

This clonotype was picked up many times. This chain joins TRBV5-1 and TRBJ1-1; tentative D call: TRBD1 (6 bases). Trimming took off 0 bases at V and 4 bases at J, with 13 bases between the two ends. This CDR3 contains 15 residues. Per germline, CDR1 SGHRS and CDR2 YFSETQ. The CDR3 reads CASSLVGGSGTEAFF. Here the CDR3 DNA reads TGCGCCAGCAGCTTGGTTGGGGGCAGCGGCACTGAAGCTTTCTTT.

This clonotype occurred a few times. The rearrangement links TRBV29-1 to TRBJ1-2, with TRBD1 identical over 9 bases. Trimming removed 6 bases from V and 7 bases from J; junction bases left unmatched: 15. The CDR3 runs to 15 residues. The germline CDR1 and CDR2 sequences are SQVTM and ANQGSEA. DNA of the CDR3: TGCAGCGTGCGGGCAGAACAGGGGGCGAGAGGTGGCTACACCTTC. This encodes CSVRAEQGARGGYTF.

This clonotype was detected a few times. The junction differs from germline at one of its ends, possibly a read error. The V call is TRBV7-7, the J call TRBJ2-5; TRBD1 matches 10 bases. The CDR3 has 14 residues. CDR1 SSHAT and CDR2 FNYEAQ come from the germline V gene (reference sequence). The CDR3 region has the DNA TGTGCTAGCAGCCCAGGGACAGGGGTTGAGACCCAGTACTTC. Amino acid sequence: CASSPGTGVETQYF. Full variable domain (outside the CDR3, taken from reference TRBV7-7 and TRBJ2-5): GAGVSQSPRYKVTKRGQDVTLRCDPISSHATLYWYQQALGQGPEFLTYFNYEAQPDKSGLPSDRFSAERPEGSISTLTIQRTEQRDSAMYRCASSPGTGVETQYFGPGTRLLVL.